The present TCR beta chain was sequenced within a study of human T cells and chemical hapten exposure. In the study overall: Yields of TCR per sample differed, chiefly owing to small differences in pooled library volume.

On this clonotype itself: As yet, its antigen is unknown.

As for time point: healthy volunteer bleed at 6 weeks. The total RNA was obtained from whole blood that was not fractionated. General study points: TCRs at high frequency, those above 1 in 1000, did not change with DPC sensitization.

It was the library that attached unique molecular identifiers to individual cDNA molecules. Per the study methods: Ranging from about 20,000 to 690,600, TCR counts per sample had a median value of 95,638. Each CDR3 protein is one row after TCRdb ran MiXCR on the RACE reads. The authors' filters were not applied to this entry. The data show about 77,000 distinct CDR3 sequences, 8.5% to 9.5% seen once. CDR1 is SGHTA, CDR2 FQGNSA, per germline. The length of the CDR3 is 14 residues. Trimming removed 3 bases from V and 6 bases from J, with 9 bases in between. The receptor's source is a female donor in good health. Some clones in this sample may be carry-over from other donors' samples. The sequencing input was whole blood. This chain links TRBV7-2 with TRBJ1-6; D unclear. The CDR3 loop reads CASSLIRLNSPLHF. CDR3 DNA sequence: TGTGCCAGCAGCTTGATAAGACTTAATTCACCCCTCCACTTT.